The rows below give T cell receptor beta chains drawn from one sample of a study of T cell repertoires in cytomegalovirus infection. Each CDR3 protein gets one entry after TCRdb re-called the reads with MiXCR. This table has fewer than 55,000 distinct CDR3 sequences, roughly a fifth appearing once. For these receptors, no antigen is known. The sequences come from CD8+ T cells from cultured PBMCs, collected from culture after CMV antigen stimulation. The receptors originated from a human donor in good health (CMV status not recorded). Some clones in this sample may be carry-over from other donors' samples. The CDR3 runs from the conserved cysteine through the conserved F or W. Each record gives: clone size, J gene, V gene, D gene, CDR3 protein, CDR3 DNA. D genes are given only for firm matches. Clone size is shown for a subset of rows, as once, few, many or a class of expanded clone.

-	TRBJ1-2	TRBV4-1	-	CASSQDEAGITNYGYTF	TGCGCCAGCAGCCAAGATGAGGCAGGAATCACTAACTATGGCTACACCTTC
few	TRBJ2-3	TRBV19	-	CASSIRRGTDTQYF	TGTGCCAGTAGTATCCGGCGTGGCACAGATACGCAGTATTTT
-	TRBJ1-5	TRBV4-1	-	CASSQDTVGQRNQPQHF	TGCGCCAGCAGCCAAGATACGGTTGGGCAACGCAATCAGCCCCAGCATTTT
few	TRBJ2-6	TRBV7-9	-	CASSPRQFSGANVLTF	TGTGCCAGCAGCCCCAGACAGTTCTCTGGGGCCAACGTCCTGACTTTC
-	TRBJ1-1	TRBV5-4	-	CASSLPGNTEAFF	TGTGCCAGCAGCTTGCCAGGGAACACTGAAGCTTTCTTT
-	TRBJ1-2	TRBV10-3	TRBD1	CAINFTPPGTDRTSYYGYTF	TGTGCCATCAATTTCACCCCTCCCGGGACAGATAGGACCTCGTACTATGGCTACACCTTC
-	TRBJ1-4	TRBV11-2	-	CASSLLPTNEKLFF	TGTGCCAGCAGCTTACTGCCAACTAATGAAAAACTGTTTTTT
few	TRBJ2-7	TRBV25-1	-	CASSEGVTGREQYF	TGTGCCAGCAGTGAGGGAGTGACAGGGAGGGAGCAGTACTTC
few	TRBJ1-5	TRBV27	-	CASGDGASNQPQHF	TGTGCCAGCGGTGATGGGGCTAGCAATCAGCCCCAGCATTTT
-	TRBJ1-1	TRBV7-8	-	CASSLRLNTEAFF	TGTGCCAGCAGCTTACGACTGAACACTGAAGCTTTCTTT
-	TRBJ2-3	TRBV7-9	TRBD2	CASSSLRAGGPSTDTQYF	TGTGCCAGCAGCTCCCTCCGGGCGGGGGGCCCGAGCACAGATACGCAGTATTTT
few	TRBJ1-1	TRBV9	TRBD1	CASSAQGAWTEAFF	TGTGCCAGCAGCGCACAGGGGGCTTGGACTGAAGCTTTCTTT
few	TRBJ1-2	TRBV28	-	CASSYRPAGGYTF	TGTGCCAGCAGCTACCGCCCCGCGGGAGGCTACACCTTC
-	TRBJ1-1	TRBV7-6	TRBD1	CASSLAGQGPEAFF	TGTGCCAGCAGCTTAGCGGGACAGGGCCCTGAAGCTTTCTTT
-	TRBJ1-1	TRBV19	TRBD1	CASSETGGLDTEAFF	TGTGCCAGTAGTGAGACAGGGGGATTGGACACTGAAGCTTTCTTT
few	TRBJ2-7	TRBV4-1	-	CASSQSLLSSYEQYF	TGCGCCAGCAGCCAATCATTACTCAGCTCCTACGAGCAGTACTTC
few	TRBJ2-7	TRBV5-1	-	CASSLRVSYEQYF	TGCGCCAGCAGCTTGAGAGTATCCTACGAGCAGTACTTC
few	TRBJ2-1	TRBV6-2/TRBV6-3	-	CASSYFFGDEQFF	TGTGCCAGCAGTTATTTCTTCGGGGATGAGCAGTTCTTC
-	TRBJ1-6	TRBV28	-	CASSLLEASPLHF	TGTGCCAGCAGTTTATTGGAAGCTTCACCCCTCCACTTT
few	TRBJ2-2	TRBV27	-	CASTGSGELFF	TGTGCCAGCACGGGGTCCGGGGAGCTGTTTTTT
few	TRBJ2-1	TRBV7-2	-	CASSSPPYNEQFF	TGTGCCAGCAGCTCCCCCCCTTACAATGAGCAGTTCTTC
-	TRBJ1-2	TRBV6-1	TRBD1	CASSAGTGYYGYTF	TGTGCCAGCAGCGCCGGGACAGGGTATTATGGCTACACCTTC
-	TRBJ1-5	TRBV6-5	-	CASSYSGDNQPQHF	TGTGCCAGCAGTTATTCGGGGGACAATCAGCCCCAGCATTTT
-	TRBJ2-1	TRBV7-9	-	CASSPRDTRHEQFF	TGTGCCAGCAGTCCTCGGGACACACGACATGAGCAGTTCTTC
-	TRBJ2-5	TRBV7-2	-	CASSFGGPQETQYF	TGTGCCAGCAGCTTCGGGGGACCCCAAGAGACCCAGTACTTC
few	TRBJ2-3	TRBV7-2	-	CASSLIADPSTDTQYF	TGTGCCAGCAGCTTAATAGCGGACCCTAGCACAGATACGCAGTATTTT
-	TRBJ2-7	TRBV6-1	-	CASSEGDTYYEQYF	TGTGCCAGCAGTGAAGGGGACACCTATTACGAGCAGTACTTC
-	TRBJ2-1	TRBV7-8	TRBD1	CASSSGQGDNEQFF	TGTGCCAGCAGCTCGGGACAGGGGGACAATGAGCAGTTCTTC
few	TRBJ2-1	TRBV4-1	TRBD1	CASSRATGVMNEQFF	TGCGCCAGCAGCCGGGCGACAGGGGTGATGAATGAGCAGTTCTTC
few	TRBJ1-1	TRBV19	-	CASTYFSGGDTEAFF	TGTGCCAGTACTTATTTTTCGGGCGGGGACACTGAAGCTTTCTTT
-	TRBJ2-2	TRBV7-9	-	CASSSGAGELFF	TGTGCCAGCAGCTCAGGGGCCGGGGAGCTGTTTTTT
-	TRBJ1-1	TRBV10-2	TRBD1	CASLGGGEAFF	TGCGCCAGCTTAGGGGGCGGTGAGGCTTTCTTT
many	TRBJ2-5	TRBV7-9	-	CASSLAGYQETQYF	TGTGCCAGCAGCTTAGCAGGATACCAAGAGACCCAGTACTTC
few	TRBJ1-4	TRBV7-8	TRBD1	CASSRDRGNEKLFF	TGTGCCAGCAGCAGGGACAGGGGGAATGAAAAACTGTTTTTT
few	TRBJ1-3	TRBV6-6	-	CASSYNWNTIYF	TGTGCCAGCAGTTACAACTGGAACACCATATATTTT
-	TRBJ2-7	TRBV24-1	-	CATSDWDTPYEQYF	TGTGCCACCAGTGATTGGGACACTCCCTACGAGCAGTACTTC
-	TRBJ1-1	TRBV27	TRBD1	CATLGPGGYTEAFF	TGTGCCACCCTTGGACCAGGGGGTTACACTGAAGCTTTCTTT
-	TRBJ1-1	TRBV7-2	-	CASSFWAAGWRDTEAFF	TGTGCCAGCAGCTTTTGGGCTGCGGGCTGGAGGGACACTGAAGCTTTCTTT
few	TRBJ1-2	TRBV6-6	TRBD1	CASSYWDRDHYGYTF	TGTGCCAGCAGTTATTGGGACAGGGATCACTATGGCTACACCTTC
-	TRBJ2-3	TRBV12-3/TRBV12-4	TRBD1	CASSRTGGWSTDTQYF	TGTGCCAGCAGTAGGACAGGGGGCTGGAGCACAGATACGCAGTATTTT
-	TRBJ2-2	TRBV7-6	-	CASSPRGDYTGELFF	TGTGCCAGCAGCCCCCGAGGTGATTACACCGGGGAGCTGTTTTTT
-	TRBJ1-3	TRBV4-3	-	CASSQEKGISGNTIYF	TGCGCCAGCAGCCAAGAAAAGGGGATCTCTGGAAACACCATATATTTT
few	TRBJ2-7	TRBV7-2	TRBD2	CASSYPSGSYEQYF	TGTGCCAGCAGCTATCCTAGCGGGAGCTACGAGCAGTACTTC
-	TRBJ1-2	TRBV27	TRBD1	CASSLGGTAYGYTF	TGTGCCAGCAGTTTAGGGGGGACAGCCTATGGCTACACCTTC
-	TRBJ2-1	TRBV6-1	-	CASIFRVSSYNEQFF	TGTGCCAGCATATTCAGGGTGAGCTCCTACAATGAGCAGTTCTTC
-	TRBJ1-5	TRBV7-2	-	CASSPGGYQPRHF	TGTGCCAGCAGCCCCGGGGGATATCAGCCCCGGCATTTT
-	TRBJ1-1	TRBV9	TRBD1	CASSVVAGGEAFF	TGTGCCAGCAGCGTAGTGGCAGGGGGTGAGGCTTTCTTT
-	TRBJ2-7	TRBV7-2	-	CASSLGRGPTSYEQYF	TGTGCCAGCAGCTTAGGGCGCGGCCCGACCTCCTACGAGCAGTACTTC
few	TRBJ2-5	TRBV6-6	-	CASSSWRTQETQYF	TGTGCCAGCAGTTCCTGGAGGACCCAAGAGACCCAGTACTTC
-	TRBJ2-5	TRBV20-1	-	CSARDPYSQETQYF	TGCAGTGCTAGAGATCCCTATTCTCAAGAGACCCAGTACTTC
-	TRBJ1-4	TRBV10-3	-	CAISESDEKLFF	TGTGCCATCAGTGAGTCTGATGAAAAACTGTTTTTT
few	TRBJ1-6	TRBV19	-	CASSMYTSEDNSPLHF	TGTGCCAGTAGTATGTACACCTCCGAAGATAATTCACCCCTCCACTTT